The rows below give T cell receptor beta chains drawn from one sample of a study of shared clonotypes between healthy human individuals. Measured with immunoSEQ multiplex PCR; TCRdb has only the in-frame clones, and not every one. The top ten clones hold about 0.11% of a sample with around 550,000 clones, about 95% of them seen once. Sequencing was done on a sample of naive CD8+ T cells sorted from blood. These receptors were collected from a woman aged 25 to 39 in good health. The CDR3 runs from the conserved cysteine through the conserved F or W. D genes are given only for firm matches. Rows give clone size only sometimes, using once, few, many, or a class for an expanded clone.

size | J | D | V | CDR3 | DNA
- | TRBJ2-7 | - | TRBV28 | CASRKTHPYEQYF | TGTGCCAGCAGGAAGACTCATCCCTACGAGCAGTACTTC
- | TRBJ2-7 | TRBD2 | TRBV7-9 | CASSQETSGSYEQYF | TGTGCCAGCAGCCAAGAGACTAGCGGGTCGTACGAGCAGTACTTC
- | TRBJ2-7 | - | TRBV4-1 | CASSQVQNYEQYF | TGCGCCAGCAGCCAAGTACAGAACTACGAGCAGTACTTC
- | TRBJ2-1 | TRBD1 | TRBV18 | CASSPRQGAQIEQFF | TGTGCCAGCTCACCACGACAGGGGGCGCAGATTGAGCAGTTCTTC
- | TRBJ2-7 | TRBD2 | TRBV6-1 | CASSGPWREGEQYF | TGTGCCAGCAGCGGACCATGGCGGGAGGGCGAGCAGTACTTC
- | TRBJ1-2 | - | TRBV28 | CAIQGNYGYTF | TGTGCCATACAGGGAAACTATGGCTACACCTTC
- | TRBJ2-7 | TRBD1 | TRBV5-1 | CASSLGQDYEQYF | TGCGCCAGCAGCCTAGGACAGGACTACGAGCAGTACTTC
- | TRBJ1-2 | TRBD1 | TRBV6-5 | CASSYRGQNYGYTF | TGTGCCAGCAGTTACCGGGGACAGAACTATGGCTACACCTTC
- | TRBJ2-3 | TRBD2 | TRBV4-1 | CASSQDGLTSGKGDTQYF | TGCGCCAGCAGCCAAGATGGGTTGACTAGCGGGAAGGGAGATACGCAGTATTTT
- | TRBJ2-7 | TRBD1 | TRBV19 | CASSIPGRSGGVEQYF | TGTGCCAGTAGTATTCCTGGCCGGTCAGGGGGAGTTGAGCAGTACTTC
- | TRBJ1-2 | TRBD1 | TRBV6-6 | CASSYLTGSGGYTF | TGTGCCAGCAGTTACCTGACAGGGAGTGGGGGCTACACCTTC
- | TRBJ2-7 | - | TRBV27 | CASSELGHEQYF | TGTGCCAGCAGTGAACTGGGCCACGAGCAGTACTTC
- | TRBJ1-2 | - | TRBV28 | CASTYGGASYGYTF | TGTGCCAGCACCTACGGGGGGGCCAGCTATGGCTACACCTTC
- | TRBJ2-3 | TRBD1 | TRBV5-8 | CASSPWTEVTGADTQYF | TGTGCCAGCAGCCCCTGGACAGAAGTTACAGGGGCAGATACGCAGTATTTT
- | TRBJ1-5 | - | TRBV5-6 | CASSLEGAQPQHF | TGTGCCAGCAGCTTGGAGGGTGCCCAGCCCCAGCATTTT
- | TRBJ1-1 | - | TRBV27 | CASSLTRANTEAFF | TGTGCCAGCAGTTTAACCAGGGCGAACACTGAAGCTTTCTTT
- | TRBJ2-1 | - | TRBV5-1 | CASSRSYTLPYNEQFF | TGCGCCAGCAGCAGGAGTTATACCCTCCCCTACAATGAGCAGTTCTTC
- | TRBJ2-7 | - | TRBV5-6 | CASSLGGSPYEQYF | TGTGCCAGCAGCTTGGGGGGGTCACCCTACGAGCAGTACTTC
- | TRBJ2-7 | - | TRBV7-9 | CASSSQGTYEQYF | TGTGCCAGCAGTTCGCAGGGGACCTACGAGCAGTACTTC
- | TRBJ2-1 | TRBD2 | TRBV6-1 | CASSEAAGLGLNEQFF | TGTGCCAGCAGTGAAGCGGCGGGACTAGGTCTAAATGAGCAGTTCTTC
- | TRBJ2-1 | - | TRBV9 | CASSEDGGHNEQFF | TGTGCCAGCAGCGAAGACGGGGGGCACAATGAGCAGTTCTTC
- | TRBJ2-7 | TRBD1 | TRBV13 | CASSFDRGAYEQYF | TGTGCCAGCAGCTTCGACAGGGGGGCCTACGAGCAGTACTTC
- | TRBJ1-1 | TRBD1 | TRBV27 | CASGTTGTNTEAFF | TGTGCCAGCGGAACGACAGGGACGAACACTGAAGCTTTCTTT
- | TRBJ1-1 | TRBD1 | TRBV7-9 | CASSPLGQGNTEAFF | TGTGCCAGCAGCCCATTGGGACAGGGGAACACTGAAGCTTTCTTT
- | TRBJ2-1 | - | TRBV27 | CASSWGADNEQFF | TGTGCCAGCAGTTGGGGAGCCGACAATGAGCAGTTCTTC
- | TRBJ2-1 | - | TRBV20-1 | CSAVDHEQFF | TGCAGTGCGGTAGATCATGAGCAGTTCTTC
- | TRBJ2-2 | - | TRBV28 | CASSFLWGTGELFF | TGTGCCAGCAGTTTCCTTTGGGGGACCGGGGAGCTGTTTTTT
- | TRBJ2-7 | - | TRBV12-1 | CASSRGLAQVYEQYF | TGTGCCAGCAGCAGGGGGCTAGCGCAGGTCTACGAGCAGTACTTC
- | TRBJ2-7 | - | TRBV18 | CASSPRDNPYEQYF | TGTGCCAGCTCACCCCGGGACAATCCCTACGAGCAGTACTTC
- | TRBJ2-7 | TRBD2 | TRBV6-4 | CASRAGGPDEQYF | TGTGCCAGCAGAGCGGGAGGGCCTGACGAGCAGTACTTC
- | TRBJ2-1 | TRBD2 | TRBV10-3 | CAAGDIAGEYNEQFF | TGTGCCGCCGGTGACATAGCGGGAGAATATAATGAGCAGTTCTTC
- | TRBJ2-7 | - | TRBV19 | CASSAGVFPYEQYF | TGTGCCAGTAGCGCAGGGGTGTTCCCCTACGAGCAGTACTTC
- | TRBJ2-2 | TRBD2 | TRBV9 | CASSDPSEAGTAGELFF | TGTGCCAGCAGCGACCCATCCGAAGCGGGAACTGCCGGGGAGCTGTTTTTT
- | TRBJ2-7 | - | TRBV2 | CASSEGREYEQYF | TGTGCCAGCAGTGAGGGCAGGGAGTACGAGCAGTACTTC
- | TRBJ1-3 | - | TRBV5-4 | CASSSTVSGNTIYF | TGTGCCAGCAGCTCGACAGTCTCTGGAAACACCATATATTTT
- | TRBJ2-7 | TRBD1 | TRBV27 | CASSQRQGAGEQYF | TGTGCCAGCAGTCAGAGACAGGGGGCCGGCGAGCAGTACTTC
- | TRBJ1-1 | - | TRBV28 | CASSLLVNTEAFF | TGTGCCAGCAGTTTACTGGTGAACACTGAAGCTTTCTTT
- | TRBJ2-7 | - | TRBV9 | CASSVDEGRSYEQYF | TGTGCCAGCAGCGTAGATGAGGGAAGGTCCTACGAGCAGTACTTC
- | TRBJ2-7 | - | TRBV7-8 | CASSRDSGYDEQYF | TGTGCCAGTTCAAGGGACTCAGGGTACGACGAGCAGTACTTC
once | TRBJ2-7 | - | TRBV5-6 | CASSSEGVKQYF | TGTGCCAGCAGCTCCGAGGGGGTGAAGCAGTACTTC
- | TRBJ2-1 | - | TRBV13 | CASSPGETYEQFF | TGTGCCAGCAGCCCCGGGGAAACCTATGAGCAGTTCTTC
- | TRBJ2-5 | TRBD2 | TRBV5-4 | CASSSGLAGDETQYF | TGTGCCAGCAGCTCTGGACTAGCGGGAGACGAGACCCAGTACTTC
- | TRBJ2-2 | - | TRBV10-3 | CAIRTSTGELFF | TGTGCCATCAGGACTAGCACCGGGGAGCTGTTTTTT
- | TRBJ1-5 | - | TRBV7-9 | CASSQEGVGFQPQHF | TGTGCCAGCAGCCAAGAGGGGGTGGGGTTCCAGCCCCAGCATTTT
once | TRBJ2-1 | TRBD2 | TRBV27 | CASSWRTRSYEQFF | TGTGCCAGCAGTTGGCGGACTAGATCGTATGAGCAGTTCTTC
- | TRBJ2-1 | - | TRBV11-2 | CASSFQHPQFF | TGTGCCAGCAGCTTTCAACACCCGCAGTTCTTC
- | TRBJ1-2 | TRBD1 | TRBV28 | CASSLRDSFFYGYTF | TGTGCCAGCAGTTTAAGGGACAGTTTTTTCTATGGCTACACCTTC
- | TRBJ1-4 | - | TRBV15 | CATSRDVSGVGATNEKLFF | TGTGCCACCAGCAGAGATGTTTCAGGGGTAGGAGCAACTAATGAAAAACTGTTTTTT
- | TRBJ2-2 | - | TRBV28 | CASSSSRSDVSPGELFF | TGTGCCAGCAGCTCGTCCAGGTCGGACGTCTCCCCCGGGGAGCTGTTTTTT
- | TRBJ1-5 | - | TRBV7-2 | CASSSSPGLAGNQPQHF | TGTGCCAGCAGTTCTTCCCCAGGGCTCGCCGGCAATCAGCCCCAGCATTTT
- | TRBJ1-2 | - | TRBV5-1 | CASSLAVQGTYGYTF | TGCGCCAGCAGCTTGGCGGTACAGGGAACCTATGGCTACACCTTC
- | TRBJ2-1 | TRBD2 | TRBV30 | CAWSVISGLGEQFF | TGTGCCTGGAGTGTAATCTCAGGACTAGGTGAGCAGTTCTTC
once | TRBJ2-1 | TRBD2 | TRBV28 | CASSLRTSAPSPGDEQFF | TGTGCCAGCAGTTTGAGGACTAGCGCCCCGTCACCCGGTGATGAGCAGTTCTTC
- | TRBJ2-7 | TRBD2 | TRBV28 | CASSGFSLAGDEQYF | TGTGCCAGCAGCGGTTTCTCGCTAGCGGGAGACGAGCAGTACTTC
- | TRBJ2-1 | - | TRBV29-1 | CSVELLYNEQFF | TGCAGCGTTGAATTGCTCTACAATGAGCAGTTCTTC